A single T cell receptor beta chain is shown here with its context. Each CDR3 protein gets one entry after TCRdb re-called the 5' RACE reads with MiXCR. The data hold around 480,000 distinct CDR3 sequences, with roughly an eighth observed a single time. This specimen belongs to a study of identical twins. This CDR3 comprises 12 residues. V shed 4 bases and J shed 2 bases, with 8 bases lying between them. The germline gives CDR1 SQVTM, CDR2 ANQGSEA. The sample was also reused in another study, on yellow fever vaccine responses in identical twins.

This sequence was found in a woman aged 18-30 years in good health. The rearrangement uses TRBV29-1 and TRBJ2-5; D unresolved. Sequencing was performed on CD4+ T cells sorted from blood. CDR3 sequence (DNA): TGCAGCGTTGGGACCGGACAAGAGACCCAGTACTTC. It is translated as CSVGTGQETQYF.